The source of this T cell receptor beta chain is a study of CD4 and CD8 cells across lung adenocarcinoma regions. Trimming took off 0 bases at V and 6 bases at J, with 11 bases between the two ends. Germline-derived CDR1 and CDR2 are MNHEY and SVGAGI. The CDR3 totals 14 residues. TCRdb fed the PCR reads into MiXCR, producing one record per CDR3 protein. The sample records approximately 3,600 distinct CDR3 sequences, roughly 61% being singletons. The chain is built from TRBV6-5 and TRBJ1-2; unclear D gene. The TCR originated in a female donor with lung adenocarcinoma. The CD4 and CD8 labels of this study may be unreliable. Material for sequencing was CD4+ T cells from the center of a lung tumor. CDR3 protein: CASSYSGSIHGYTF. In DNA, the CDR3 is TGTGCCAGCAGTTACTCAGGAAGTATACATGGCTACACCTTC.